This T cell receptor (beta chain) originates from a study of blood T cell repertoires in COVID-19. Study at large: Acute and convalescent COVID-19 specimens originated in the United States, Italy and Spain.

Sequencing used immunoSEQ multiplex PCR; TCRdb keeps in-frame clones, though not all of them. The table records 11,000 to 15,000 clones, more than 80% of them present only once. Unmatched junction bases numbered 7, after V lost 3 bases and J lost 4 bases. The CDR3 contains 16 residues. Germline V gives CDR1 LGHNA, CDR2 YSLEER. The chain employs TRBV4-3 and TRBJ2-7; 12 bases align to TRBD2. The sequencing sample was made of peripheral blood. The source is a man between 50 and 59 years old with active COVID-19. The CDR3 nucleotides are TGCGCCAGCAGCCAGCGTGGACTAGCGGGGCTATACGAGCAGTACTTC. Translated: CASSQRGLAGLYEQYF.